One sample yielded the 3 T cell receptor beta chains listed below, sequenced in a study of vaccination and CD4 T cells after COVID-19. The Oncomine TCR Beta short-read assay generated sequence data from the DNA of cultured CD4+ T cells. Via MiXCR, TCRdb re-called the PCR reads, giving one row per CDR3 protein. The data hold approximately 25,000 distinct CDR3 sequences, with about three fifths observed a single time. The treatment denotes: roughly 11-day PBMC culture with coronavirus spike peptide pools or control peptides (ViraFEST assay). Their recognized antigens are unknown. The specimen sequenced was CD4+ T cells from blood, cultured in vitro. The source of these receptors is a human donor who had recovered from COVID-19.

The CDR3 bases are TGTGCCAGCAGTTTTCCAGTCCAGGGTAGCAATCAGCCCCAGCATTTT. Translating gives CASSFPVQGSNQPQHF. The chain links TRBV28 to TRBJ1-5; tentatively, D is TRBD1 (5 bases). V lost 3 bases and J 0 bases, leaving 12 bases between the germline ends. CDR1 and CDR2 (germline): MDHEN, SYDVKM. The CDR3 is 16 residues long.

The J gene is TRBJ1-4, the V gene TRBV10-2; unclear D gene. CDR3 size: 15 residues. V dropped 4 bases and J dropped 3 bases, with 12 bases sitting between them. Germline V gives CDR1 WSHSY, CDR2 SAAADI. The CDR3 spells CASSVGPAANEKLFF. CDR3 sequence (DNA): TGCGCCAGCAGTGTTGGGCCCGCGGCTAATGAAAAACTGTTTTTT.

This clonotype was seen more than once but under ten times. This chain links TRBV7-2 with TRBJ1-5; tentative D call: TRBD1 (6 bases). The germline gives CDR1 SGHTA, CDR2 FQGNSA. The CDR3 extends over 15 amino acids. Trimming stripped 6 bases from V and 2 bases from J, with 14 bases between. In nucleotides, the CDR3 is TGTGCCAGCAGGCTTGAACAGGGCCGCAATCAGCCCCAGCATTTT. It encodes CASRLEQGRNQPQHF.